This TCR beta chain was observed in a study of blood T cell repertoires in COVID-19. The wider study: Italy, Spain and the United States were the sources of the convalescent and acute COVID-19 samples. PBMCs, B-cell-depleted T cells, or T cells were the source of the cDNA or gDNA that made up the material.

Per the study methods: Estimated nucleated cell counts came from reference gene primer amplification. This table comes from immunoSEQ multiplex PCR, and its TCRdb copy is limited to in-frame clones, with some not included. The D gene and trimming were derived from the DNA, and the V and J assignments and clone size from that table. The table has some 290,000 clones, approximately 80% seen once. The material sequenced was peripheral blood. This clonotype was obtained from a woman in her fifties or sixties with active or convalescent COVID-19.

DNA of the CDR3: TGTGCCAGCAGTTTGGCACAGGGGGGCAATCAGCCCCAGCATTTT. This translates into CASSLAQGGNQPQHF. J is TRBJ1-5 and V is TRBV7-2, with 8 bases lining up with TRBD1. Germline CDR1 reads SGHTA; CDR2 reads FQGNSA. The CDR3 spans 15 residues. With 6 bases clipped from V and 2 bases from J, the junction kept 6 bases outside the gene matches.